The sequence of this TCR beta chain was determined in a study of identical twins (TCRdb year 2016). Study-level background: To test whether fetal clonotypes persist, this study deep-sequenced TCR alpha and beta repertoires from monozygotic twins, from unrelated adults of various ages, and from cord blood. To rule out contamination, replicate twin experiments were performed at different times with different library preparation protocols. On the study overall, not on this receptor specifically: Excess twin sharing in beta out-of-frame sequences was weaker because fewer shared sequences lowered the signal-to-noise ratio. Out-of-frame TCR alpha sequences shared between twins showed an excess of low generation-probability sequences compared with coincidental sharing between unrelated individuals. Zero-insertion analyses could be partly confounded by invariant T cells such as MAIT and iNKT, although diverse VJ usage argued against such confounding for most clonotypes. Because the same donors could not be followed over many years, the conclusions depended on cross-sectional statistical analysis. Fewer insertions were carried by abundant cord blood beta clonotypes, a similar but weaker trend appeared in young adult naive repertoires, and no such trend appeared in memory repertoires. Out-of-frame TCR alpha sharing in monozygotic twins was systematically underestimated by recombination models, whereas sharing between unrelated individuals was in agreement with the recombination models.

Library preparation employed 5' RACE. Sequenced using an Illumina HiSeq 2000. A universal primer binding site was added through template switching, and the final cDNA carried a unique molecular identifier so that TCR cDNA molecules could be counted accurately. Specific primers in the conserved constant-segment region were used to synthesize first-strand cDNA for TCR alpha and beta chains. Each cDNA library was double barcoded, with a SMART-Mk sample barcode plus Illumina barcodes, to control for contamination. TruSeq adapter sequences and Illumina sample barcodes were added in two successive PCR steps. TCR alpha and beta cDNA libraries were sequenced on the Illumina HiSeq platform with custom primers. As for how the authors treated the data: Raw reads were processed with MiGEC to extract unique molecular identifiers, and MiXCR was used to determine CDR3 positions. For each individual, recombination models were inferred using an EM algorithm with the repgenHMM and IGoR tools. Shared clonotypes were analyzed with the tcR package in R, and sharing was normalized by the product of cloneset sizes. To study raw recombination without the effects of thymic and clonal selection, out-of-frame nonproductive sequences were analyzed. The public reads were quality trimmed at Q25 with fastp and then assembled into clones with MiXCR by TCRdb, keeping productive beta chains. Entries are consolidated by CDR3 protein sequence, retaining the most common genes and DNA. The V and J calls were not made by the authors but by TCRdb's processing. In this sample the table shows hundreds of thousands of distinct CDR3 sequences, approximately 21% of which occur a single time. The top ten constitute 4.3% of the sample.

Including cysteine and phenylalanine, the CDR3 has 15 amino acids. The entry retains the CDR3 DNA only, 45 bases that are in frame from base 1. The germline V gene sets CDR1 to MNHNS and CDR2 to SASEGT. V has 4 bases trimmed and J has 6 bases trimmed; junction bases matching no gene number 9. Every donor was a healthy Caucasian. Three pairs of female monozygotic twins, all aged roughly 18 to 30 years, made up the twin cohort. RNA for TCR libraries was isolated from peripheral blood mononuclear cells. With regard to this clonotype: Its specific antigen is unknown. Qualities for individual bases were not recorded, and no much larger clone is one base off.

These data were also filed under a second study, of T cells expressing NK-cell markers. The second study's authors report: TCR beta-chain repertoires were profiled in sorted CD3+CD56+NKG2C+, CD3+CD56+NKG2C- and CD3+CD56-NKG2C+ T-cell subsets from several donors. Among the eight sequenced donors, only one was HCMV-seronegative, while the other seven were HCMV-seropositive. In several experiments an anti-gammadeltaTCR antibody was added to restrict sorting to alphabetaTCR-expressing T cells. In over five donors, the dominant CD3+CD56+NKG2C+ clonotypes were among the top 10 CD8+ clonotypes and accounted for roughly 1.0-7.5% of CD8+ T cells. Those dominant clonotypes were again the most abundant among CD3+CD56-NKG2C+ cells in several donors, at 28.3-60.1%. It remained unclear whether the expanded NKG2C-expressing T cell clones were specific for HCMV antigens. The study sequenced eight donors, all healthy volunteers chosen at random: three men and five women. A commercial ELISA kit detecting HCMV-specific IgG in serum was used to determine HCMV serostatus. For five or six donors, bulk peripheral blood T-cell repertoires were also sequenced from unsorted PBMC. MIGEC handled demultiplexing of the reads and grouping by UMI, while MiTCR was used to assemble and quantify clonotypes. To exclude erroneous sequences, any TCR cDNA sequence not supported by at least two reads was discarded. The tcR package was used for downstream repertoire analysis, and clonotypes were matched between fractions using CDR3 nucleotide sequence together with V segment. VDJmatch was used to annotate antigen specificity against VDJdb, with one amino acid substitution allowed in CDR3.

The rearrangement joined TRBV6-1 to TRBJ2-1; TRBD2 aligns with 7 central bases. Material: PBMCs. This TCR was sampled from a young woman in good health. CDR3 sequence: CASSATTSRTNEQFF. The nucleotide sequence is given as TGTGCCAGCAGTGCCACGACTAGCCGAACCAATGAGCAGTTCTTC.